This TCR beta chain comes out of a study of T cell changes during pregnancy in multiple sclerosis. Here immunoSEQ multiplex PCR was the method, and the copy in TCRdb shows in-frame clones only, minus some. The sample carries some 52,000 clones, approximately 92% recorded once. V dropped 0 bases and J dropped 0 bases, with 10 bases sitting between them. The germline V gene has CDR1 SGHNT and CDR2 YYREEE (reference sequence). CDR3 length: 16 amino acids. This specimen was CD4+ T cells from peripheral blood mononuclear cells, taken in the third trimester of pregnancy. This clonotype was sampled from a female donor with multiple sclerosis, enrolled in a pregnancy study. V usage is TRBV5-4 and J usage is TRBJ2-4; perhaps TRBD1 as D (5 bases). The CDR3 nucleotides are TGTGCCAGCAGCTTGGAGCCAGGGCTAGCCAAAAACATTCAGTACTTC. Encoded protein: CASSLEPGLAKNIQYF.